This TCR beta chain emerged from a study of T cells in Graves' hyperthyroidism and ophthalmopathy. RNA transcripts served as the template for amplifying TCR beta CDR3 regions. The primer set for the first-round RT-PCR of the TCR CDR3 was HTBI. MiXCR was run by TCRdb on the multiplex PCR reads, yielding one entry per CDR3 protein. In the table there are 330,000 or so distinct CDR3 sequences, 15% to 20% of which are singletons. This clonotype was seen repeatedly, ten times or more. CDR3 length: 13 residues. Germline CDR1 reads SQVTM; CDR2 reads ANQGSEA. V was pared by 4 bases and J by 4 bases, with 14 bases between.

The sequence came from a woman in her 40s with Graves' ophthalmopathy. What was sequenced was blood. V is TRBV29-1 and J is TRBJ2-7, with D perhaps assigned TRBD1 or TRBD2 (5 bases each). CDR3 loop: CSVGVGPSYEQYF. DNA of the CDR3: TGCAGCGTTGGGGTGGGACCGTCATACGAGCAGTACTTC.